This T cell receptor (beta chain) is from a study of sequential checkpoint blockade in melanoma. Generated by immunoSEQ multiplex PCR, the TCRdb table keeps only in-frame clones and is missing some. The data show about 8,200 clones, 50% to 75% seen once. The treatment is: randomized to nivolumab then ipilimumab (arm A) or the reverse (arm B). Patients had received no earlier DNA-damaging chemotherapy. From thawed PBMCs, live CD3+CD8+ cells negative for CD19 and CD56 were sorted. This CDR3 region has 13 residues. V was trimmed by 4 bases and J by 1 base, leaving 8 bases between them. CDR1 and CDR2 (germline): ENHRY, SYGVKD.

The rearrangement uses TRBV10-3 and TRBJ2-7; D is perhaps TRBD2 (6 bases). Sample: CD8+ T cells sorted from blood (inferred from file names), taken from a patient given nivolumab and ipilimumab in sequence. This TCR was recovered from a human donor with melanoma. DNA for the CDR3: TGTGCCATCAGTGGGGAGGAGTCCTACGAGCAGTACTTC. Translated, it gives CAISGEESYEQYF.